This TCR beta chain was sequenced for a study of patients and donors after allogeneic stem cell transplantation. This CDR3 is 10 amino acids long. CDR1 is SQVTM, CDR2 ANQGSEA, per germline. Trimming took 5 bases from V and 5 from J, leaving 6 bases between them. From the RT-PCR reads, TCRdb called clonotypes with MiXCR, one entry per CDR3 protein. The sample yields around 70,000 distinct CDR3 sequences, more than 25% seen once. This clonotype turned up a few times. Input material: blood, either unsorted or a sorted T cell fraction (not recorded which). This TCR came from a human donor who was either an allogeneic HSCT recipient or a stem cell or donor lymphocyte infusion donor (not recorded which). It is not recorded whose cells these are; they may come from a transplant donor. The chain links TRBV29-1 to TRBJ1-1, with no clear D. The CDR3, as DNA: TGCAGCGTTCTACCAACTGAAGCTTTCTTT. Protein product: CSVLPTEAFF.